This T cell receptor (beta chain) was found in a study of identical twins. TCRdb reprocessed the 5' RACE reads via MiXCR and lists one record per CDR3 protein. The sample comprises approximately 350,000 distinct CDR3 sequences, roughly 12% of which are singletons, and just over 7% rests with the top ten. The V and J ends lost 5 bases and 5 bases, in that order; junction bases with no gene match: 9. From germline, CDR1 is DFQATT and CDR2 SNEGSKA (reference sequence). The CDR3 is 16 amino acids. These data were likewise used in another study, on yellow fever vaccine responses in identical twins.

This receptor was identified in a young woman in good health. The specimen sequenced was CD8+ T cells sorted from blood. J is TRBJ2-1 and V is TRBV20-1; 13 bases map to TRBD2. The CDR3 DNA follows: TGCAGTGCTTGGACTAGCGGGAGCGGCGGGGACAATGAGCAGTTCTTC. Its translation is CSAWTSGSGGDNEQFF.